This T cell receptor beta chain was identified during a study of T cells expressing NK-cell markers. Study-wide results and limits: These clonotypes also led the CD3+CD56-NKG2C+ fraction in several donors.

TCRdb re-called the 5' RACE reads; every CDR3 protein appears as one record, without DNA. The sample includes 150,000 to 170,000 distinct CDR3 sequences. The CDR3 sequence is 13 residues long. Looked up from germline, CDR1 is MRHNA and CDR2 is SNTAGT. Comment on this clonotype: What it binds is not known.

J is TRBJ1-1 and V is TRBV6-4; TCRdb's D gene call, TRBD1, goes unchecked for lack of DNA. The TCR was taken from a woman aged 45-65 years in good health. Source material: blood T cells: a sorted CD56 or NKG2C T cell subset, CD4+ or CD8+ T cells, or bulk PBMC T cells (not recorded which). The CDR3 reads CASAGTANTEAFF.